This entry lists 29 T cell receptor beta chains sequenced from one sample in a study of cytomegalovirus exposure and HLA in healthy donors. PCR was performed using 60 Vbeta and 13 Jbeta primers. TCRdb keeps only in-frame clones here, not all; method: immunoSEQ multiplex PCR. Here the sample spans under 200,000 clones, 73% being singletons. The material sequenced was PBMCs. These receptors all stem from a woman younger than 45 in good health and CMV-seronegative.

The chain links TRBV4-2 to TRBJ1-1; D uncertain. Germline CDR1 reads LGHNA; CDR2 reads YNFKEQ. The CDR3 contains 12 residues. V gave up 3 bases and J gave up 5 bases, with 7 bases separating them. The CDR3 coding sequence is TGTGCCAGCAGCCAGGCCGGGACTGAAGCTTTCTTT. Its translation is CASSQAGTEAFF.

The chain joins TRBV6-5 to TRBJ1-2, with 12 positions matching TRBD1. The CDR3 is made up of 16 amino acids. V shed 4 bases and J 2 bases; nucleotides not matched to a gene: 5. Per the germline V gene, CDR1 is MNHEY and CDR2 is SVGAGI. CDR3 coding DNA: TGTGCCAGCAGTTGGGGGACAGGGGGCCCCAACTATGGCTACACCTTC. Translated: CASSWGTGGPNYGYTF.

The rearrangement joins TRBV27 to TRBJ2-1; D is perhaps TRBD2 (5 bases). With 5 bases removed from V and 9 bases from J, the gap between germline ends came to 8 bases. This CDR3 contains 11 residues. Germline CDR1 reads MNHEY; CDR2 reads SMNVEV (reference sequence). The CDR3 DNA sequence: TGTGCCAGCAGTGCGGCGGGTGAGCAGTTCTTC. It encodes CASSAAGEQFF.

This clone has just a few counts. The chain carries TRBV9 and TRBJ2-5; possibly TRBD1 for D (5 bases). CDR3 length equals 14 residues. The V gene's germline CDR1 is SGDLS and CDR2 YYNGEE. The V end lost 4 bases, the J end lost 2 bases, and 12 bases lay between the germline ends. CDR3: CASSPAGFQETQYF. The CDR3, as DNA: TGTGCCAGCAGCCCCGCAGGGTTTCAAGAGACCCAGTACTTC.

This chain uses TRBV5-4 with TRBJ2-6; 7 nucleotides align to TRBD1. The CDR3 is 15 residues long. The germline V gene encodes CDR1 SGHNT and CDR2 YYREEE (reference sequence). V shed 4 bases, J shed 4 bases, and the junction held 5 bases outside the gene matches. In DNA form, the CDR3 reads TGTGCCAGCAGCGTAACAGGGGCCGGGGCCAACGTCCTGACTTTC. Protein product: CASSVTGAGANVLTF.

This clone was recorded a few times. V usage is TRBV2 and J usage is TRBJ1-5; D is perhaps TRBD1 (5 bases). Deletions cut 6 bases from V and 2 bases from J, with 20 bases between. The CDR3 has 17 residues. CDR1 and CDR2 (germline): SNHLY, FYNNEI. CDR3 bases: TGTGCCAGCAGGGGAGGGGACCTATCGCGGGGCAATCAGCCCCAGCATTTT. Protein: CASRGGDLSRGNQPQHF.

This chain joins TRBV7-6 and TRBJ1-2; D is unresolved. The germline gives CDR1 SGHVS, CDR2 FNYEAQ. This CDR3 is 13 amino acids long. V was clipped by 1 base and J by 9 bases, with 12 bases between them. The CDR3 here is CASSLGRGGSYTF. The DNA for the CDR3 is TGTGCCAGCAGCTTAGGGCGGGGTGGAAGCTACACCTTC.

In this sample, this clone turned up a few times. This chain connects TRBV5-5 to TRBJ1-3; D is ambiguous. The germline CDR1 and CDR2 sequences are SGHKS and YYEKEE (reference sequence). The CDR3 spans 15 residues. V was pared by 0 bases and J by 1 base, with 8 bases between. CDR3 nucleotide sequence: TGTGCCAGCAGCTTGGAACGGTTTTCTGGAAACACCATATATTTT. Translating gives CASSLERFSGNTIYF.

This clone appeared a single time. V and J are TRBV6-5 and TRBJ1-1, with D possibly matching TRBD1 (5 bases). This CDR3 contains 11 residues. Germline lookup yields CDR1 MNHEY and CDR2 SVGAGI. The germline V and J ends were trimmed by 6 bases and 3 bases, with 5 bases remaining between them. Here the CDR3 DNA reads TGTGCCAGCAGCAGGGACACTGAAGCTTTCTTT. It translates to CASSRDTEAFF.

The chain is built from TRBV2 and TRBJ2-1, with 7 bases fitting TRBD2. Trimming removed 6 bases from V and 6 bases from J; junction bases left unmatched: 8. This CDR3 region has 14 residues. The germline CDR1 and CDR2 sequences are SNHLY and FYNNEI. The CDR3: CASSGRPDSNEQFF. For the CDR3, the DNA is TGTGCCAGCAGCGGGAGGCCCGACTCCAATGAGCAGTTCTTC. Full variable domain (outside the CDR3, taken from reference TRBV2 and TRBJ2-1): EPEVTQTPSHQVTQMGQEVILRCVPISNHLYFYWYRQILGQKVEFLVSFYNNEISEKSEIFDDQFSVERPDGSNFTLKIRSTKLEDSAMYFCASSGRPDSNEQFFGPGTRLTVL.

This rearrangement joins TRBV5-4 to TRBJ1-1, with D hard to call. The germline CDR1 and CDR2 sequences are SGHNT and YYREEE (reference sequence). The V end lost 3 bases, the J end lost 3 bases, and 12 bases lay between the germline ends. The CDR3 totals 14 residues. CDR3 bases: TGTGCCAGCAGCTCCGAAGGCAGGCACACTGAAGCTTTCTTT. This codes for CASSSEGRHTEAFF.

The CDR3 bases are TGTGCCAGCGGCGCTTCTCAGGGGGGCACCGGGGAGCTGTTTTTT. Translated, it gives CASGASQGGTGELFF. This chain uses TRBV28 with TRBJ2-2, with D possibly matching TRBD1 (7 bases). V was trimmed by 8 bases and J by 4 bases, leaving 17 bases between them. This CDR3 region has 15 residues. The germline V gene has CDR1 MDHEN and CDR2 SYDVKM. Supplemented by reference TRBV28 and TRBJ2-2, the full variable domain reads DVKVTQSSRYLVKRTGEKVFLECVQDMDHENMFWYRQDPGLGLRLIYFSYDVKMKEKGDIPEGYSVSREKKERFSLILESASTNQTSMYLCASGASQGGTGELFFGEGSRLTVL.

The chain has TRBV19 and TRBJ2-2; tentatively, D is TRBD2 (5 bases). From germline, CDR1 is LNHDA and CDR2 SQIVND (reference sequence). The CDR3 length is 14 residues. V lost 6 bases and J 3 bases, leaving 11 bases between the germline ends. The CDR3 nucleotides are TGTGCCAGTAGCCGGGGTGAGGACACCGGGGAGCTGTTTTTT. The encoded protein is CASSRGEDTGELFF.

The J gene is TRBJ2-1, the V gene TRBV5-1; TRBD2 matches at 16 bases. The junction had 8 bases not matched to a gene; V was cut back by 0 bases and J by 8 bases. This CDR3 comprises 18 residues. Germline CDR1 SGHRS, CDR2 YFSETQ. Here the CDR3 reads CASSLGGTSGGAVDEQFF. The DNA of the CDR3 is TGCGCCAGCAGCTTGGGTGGGACTAGCGGGGGGGCGGTCGATGAGCAGTTCTTC.

V usage is TRBV19 and J usage is TRBJ2-1; 13 positions match TRBD2. CDR3 size: 16 residues. The junction had 8 bases not matched to a gene; V was cut back by 5 bases and J by 7 bases. Per germline, CDR1 LNHDA and CDR2 SQIVND (reference sequence). In DNA, the CDR3 is TGTGCCAGTAGTTCCGAGCGGACTAGCGGGGGTAATGAGCAGTTCTTC. It yields the protein CASSSERTSGGNEQFF. Together with reference TRBV19 and TRBJ2-1, the CDR3 gives the full variable domain: DGGITQSPKYLFRKEGQNVTLSCEQNLNHDAMYWYRQDPGQGLRLIYYSQIVNDFQKGDIAEGYSVSREKKESFPLTVTSAQKNPTAFYLCASSSERTSGGNEQFFGPGTRLTVL.

The chain joins TRBV27 to TRBJ2-5; 7 bases match TRBD1. Looked up from germline, CDR1 is MNHEY and CDR2 is SMNVEV (reference sequence). V shed 7 bases, J shed 1 base, and the junction held 6 bases outside the gene matches. The CDR3 has 14 residues. The CDR3 reads CASKGTDSQETQYF. The CDR3 DNA reads TGTGCCAGCAAGGGGACAGATAGCCAAGAGACCCAGTACTTC.

The rearrangement uses TRBV6-1 and TRBJ2-7, with 12 bases identical to TRBD2. This CDR3 comprises 15 residues. The V gene's germline CDR1 is MNHNS and CDR2 SASEGT. The V segment lost 2 bases and the J segment 7 bases; nucleotides outside the gene matches: 6. DNA of the CDR3: TGTGCCAGCAGTGAAAGTACTAGCGGGAGGTGGGAGCAGTACTTC. It yields the protein CASSESTSGRWEQYF.

The J gene is TRBJ1-3, the V gene TRBV19; D unclear. CDR1 LNHDA and CDR2 SQIVND come from the germline V gene (reference sequence). The CDR3 runs to 10 residues. Trimming stripped 10 bases from V and 9 bases from J, with 10 bases between. Here the CDR3 DNA reads TGTGCCACCTATCTGAGCACCATATATTTT. Amino acids: CATYLSTIYF. Using reference TRBV19 and TRBJ1-3 for the parts outside the CDR3, the full variable domain is DGGITQSPKYLFRKEGQNVTLSCEQNLNHDAMYWYRQDPGQGLRLIYYSQIVNDFQKGDIAEGYSVSREKKESFPLTVTSAQKNPTAFYLCATYLSTIYFGEGSWLTVV.

V and J are TRBV7-2 and TRBJ2-1; 9 nucleotides match TRBD1. V shed 1 base and J 8 bases; nucleotides not matched to a gene: 3. CDR1 and CDR2 from the germline V gene are SGHTA and FQGNSA. CDR3 length: 14 residues. CDR3 loop: CASSLETGGYEQFF. CDR3 nucleotides: TGTGCCAGCAGCTTAGAGACAGGGGGGTATGAGCAGTTCTTC.

The rearrangement links TRBV19 to TRBJ1-6; maybe TRBD1 (5 bases). Trimming pared 5 bases from V and 9 bases from J, leaving 14 bases between. CDR1 is LNHDA, CDR2 SQIVND, per germline (reference sequence). The CDR3 contains 14 residues. This CDR3 reads CASSSPGQTSPLHF. As DNA, the CDR3 is TGTGCCAGTAGTTCTCCCGGACAAACTTCACCCCTCCACTTT.

This clone appeared a few times. The V and J genes are TRBV27 and TRBJ2-2; 7 bases agree with TRBD2. The V gene's germline CDR1 is MNHEY and CDR2 SMNVEV (reference sequence). CDR3 size: 15 residues. J lost 4 bases, V lost 4 bases, and 6 bases had no gene match. The CDR3 bases are TGTGCCAGCAGTTGGGGAGGGGCGGGCACCGGGGAGCTGTTTTTT. Its translation is CASSWGGAGTGELFF.

Only a few counts were recorded for this clone. The CDR3 sequence: CASSYTAYTDTQYF. As DNA, the CDR3 is TGTGCCAGTAGTTATACAGCTTATACAGATACGCAGTATTTT. This sequence joins TRBV19 and TRBJ2-3, with D uncertain. The length of the CDR3 is 14 residues. The germline CDR1 and CDR2 sequences are LNHDA and SQIVND (reference sequence). Trimming cost V 5 bases and J 3 bases, with 12 bases left between them.

This clone has just one count. The chain couples TRBV7-3 to TRBJ2-3; the D gene is possibly TRBD2 (6 bases). Germline CDR1 is SGHTA and CDR2 is FQGTGA. The CDR3 is 13 amino acids. V shed 5 bases and J shed 3 bases, with 9 bases lying between them. CDR3 nucleotides: TGTGCCAGCAGCCCCCGGGGGACAGATACGCAGTATTTT. Protein: CASSPRGTDTQYF.

The chain employs TRBV10-3 and TRBJ2-7, with D possibly being TRBD1 (5 bases). The ends were cut back, 3 bases at V and 1 base at J, with 16 bases in the middle. This CDR3 has 16 amino acids. Germline CDR1 and CDR2: ENHRY and SYGVKD. CDR3 nucleotides: TGTGCCATCAGTGACAGTTCAGGGATGAGGTCCTACGAGCAGTACTTC. Translating it yields CAISDSSGMRSYEQYF.

The chain has TRBV5-4 and TRBJ2-7, with D maybe TRBD1 (6 bases). Germline CDR1 SGHNT, CDR2 YYREEE (reference sequence). With 2 bases removed from V and 5 bases from J, the gap between germline ends came to 17 bases. The CDR3 is 15 residues long. CDR3 amino acids: CASSFRRGPRDEQYF. The CDR3 DNA is TGTGCCAGCAGCTTCCGCAGGGGCCCCCGGGACGAGCAGTACTTC.

The gene calls are TRBV7-3 and TRBJ2-2; 8 bases match TRBD2. Germline V CDR1 and CDR2: SGHTA, FQGTGA. The CDR3 loop spans 15 amino acids. The V and J ends lost 5 bases and 7 bases, in that order; junction bases with no gene match: 9. The CDR3 DNA sequence: TGTGCCAGCAGCCCCCGGGGGGGCGCGAGCGGGGAGCTGTTTTTT. Amino acid sequence: CASSPRGGASGELFF.

This clone was seen a handful of times. This chain uses TRBV5-6 with TRBJ1-2; the match to TRBD1 covers 8 bases. This CDR3 region has 15 residues. V was clipped by 0 bases and J by 7 bases; unmatched bases: 8. Germline V lookup: CDR1 SGHDT, CDR2 YYEEEE. CDR3 loop: CASSLDLQGAGGYTF. CDR3 sequence (DNA): TGTGCCAGCAGCTTGGATCTTCAGGGGGCGGGTGGCTACACCTTC.

The rearrangement links TRBV19 to TRBJ1-4; tentatively, D is TRBD1 (6 bases). With 5 bases removed from V and 8 bases from J, the gap between germline ends came to 18 bases. Germline V gene data show CDR1 as LNHDA and CDR2 as SQIVND (reference sequence). This CDR3 spans 15 amino acids. The CDR3 nucleotides read TGTGCCAGTAGTCCCACGCAGGGGATCGGCGAAAAACTGTTTTTT. It yields the protein CASSPTQGIGEKLFF. The entire variable domain, with the rest obtained from reference TRBV19 and TRBJ1-4, is as follows: DGGITQSPKYLFRKEGQNVTLSCEQNLNHDAMYWYRQDPGQGLRLIYYSQIVNDFQKGDIAEGYSVSREKKESFPLTVTSAQKNPTAFYLCASSPTQGIGEKLFFGSGTQLSVL.

J is TRBJ2-7 and V is TRBV7-6; D ambiguous. The CDR3 has 15 residues. Germline CDR1 reads SGHVS; CDR2 reads FNYEAQ. Trimming stripped 5 bases from V and 0 bases from J, with 14 bases between. The CDR3 sequence is CASSPSWQDSYEQYF. CDR3 bases: TGTGCCAGCAGCCCATCCTGGCAGGACTCCTACGAGCAGTACTTC. The full variable domain, its missing parts supplied by reference TRBV7-6 and TRBJ2-7, is GAGVSQSPRYKVTKRGQDVALRCDPISGHVSLYWYRQALGQGPEFLTYFNYEAQQDKSGLPNDRFSAERPEGSISTLTIQRTEQRDSAMYRCASSPSWQDSYEQYFGPGTRLTVT.